These T cell receptor beta chains were read from a single sample in a study of T-cell memory formation after mild COVID-19. MiXCR was run by TCRdb on the 5' RACE reads, yielding one entry per CDR3 protein. Of 130,000 to 150,000 distinct CDR3 sequences listed, about 5.5% are singletons. The sequencing input was PBMCs or a T cell subset sorted from them (not recorded which). The receptors come from an adult woman who had mild COVID-19 (a few samples of this study predate the infection). Cell type and time point are not known. CDR3s include the opening cysteine and the closing phenylalanine or tryptophan. The D gene is left open where the match is weak. Expanded clones are given a class, and other clones once, few, many or no size at all.

v_gene,j_gene,abundance,d_gene,CDR3nt,CDR3aa
TRBV5-1,TRBJ1-5,many,NA,TGCGCCAGCAGCCTTCAACAGCCCCAGCATTTT,CASSLQQPQHF
TRBV9,TRBJ2-2,NA,TRBD1,TGTGCCAGCAGCGTATCAGGGGGATCGAACACCGGGGAGCTGTTTTTT,CASSVSGGSNTGELFF
TRBV6-2/TRBV6-3,TRBJ2-5,few,NA,TGTGCCAGCAGTGAGGCGGGGCGAACTCCGGAGACCCAGTACTTC,CASSEAGRTPETQYF
TRBV6-6,TRBJ1-6,many,NA,TGTGCCAGCAGCTCCGGGCCGAGAATACATAATTCACCCCTCCACTTT,CASSSGPRIHNSPLHF
TRBV20-1,TRBJ2-7,few,NA,TGCAGTGCTAACCGGGAGACCTACGAGCAGTACTTC,CSANRETYEQYF
TRBV24-1,TRBJ2-3,NA,TRBD2,TGTGCCACCAGTGCGGGACTAGCGGAAACCTTCACAGATACGCAGTATTTT,CATSAGLAETFTDTQYF
TRBV12-3/TRBV12-4,TRBJ2-7,NA,TRBD2,TGTGCCAGCAGTCTCACCGGGACTAGTGAGCAGTACTTC,CASSLTGTSEQYF
TRBV11-2,TRBJ2-6,NA,NA,TGTGCCAGCAGCTTAGCGGGAAACTCTGGGGCCAACGTCCTGACTTTC,CASSLAGNSGANVLTF
TRBV9,TRBJ2-5,few,TRBD2,TGTGCCAGCAGCGCGGGACTAGCGAACCAAGAGACCCAGTACTTC,CASSAGLANQETQYF
TRBV18,TRBJ1-1,NA,TRBD1,TGTGCCAGCTCACCCTTGACAGGGGACACTGAAGCTTTCTTT,CASSPLTGDTEAFF
TRBV7-9,TRBJ2-3,many,TRBD2,TGTGCCAGCAGCCTGGGACTAGGAACAGATACGCAGTATTTT,CASSLGLGTDTQYF
TRBV7-9,TRBJ2-6,many,NA,TGTGCCAGCAGCTTACAGCTGACTGGGGCCAACGTCCTGACTTTC,CASSLQLTGANVLTF
TRBV12-3/TRBV12-4,TRBJ2-1,many,NA,TGTGCCAGCGGGAGGTGGTCCTACAATGAGCAGTTCTTC,CASGRWSYNEQFF
TRBV7-9,TRBJ2-1,many,TRBD2,TGTGCCAGCAGATCCGGACTAGCGGGAGACAATGAGCAGTTCTTC,CASRSGLAGDNEQFF
TRBV12-3/TRBV12-4,TRBJ1-1,NA,TRBD1,TGTGCCAGCAGTTTAATGGCCGGGACAGCTGAAGCTTTCTTT,CASSLMAGTAEAFF
TRBV10-3,TRBJ1-1,many,NA,TGTGCCATCGTAGGAGGGGTGAACACTGAAGCTTTCTTT,CAIVGGVNTEAFF
TRBV12-3/TRBV12-4,TRBJ2-1,few,TRBD2,TGTGCCAGCAGACTAGCGGGAGGTCAAAATGAGCAGTTCTTC,CASRLAGGQNEQFF
TRBV11-3,TRBJ2-3,NA,TRBD2,TGTGCCAGCAGCCCACTAGCGGGAGGGCCTGCTACGCAGTATTTT,CASSPLAGGPATQYF
TRBV20-1,TRBJ2-2,many,TRBD1,TGCAGTGCGACCCCCGGACAGGGGATAAGGAGCACCGGGGAGCTGTTTTTT,CSATPGQGIRSTGELFF
TRBV2,TRBJ1-1,few,TRBD1,TGTGCCAGCGACAGGGGGCTAACTGAAGCTTTCTTT,CASDRGLTEAFF